The entry below gives a single T cell receptor (beta chain) sequence along with its context. What it binds is unknown. Vbeta (60) and Jbeta (13) primers were used in the PCR. The protocol was immunoSEQ multiplex PCR, while the TCRdb copy is restricted to in-frame clones and leaves out a portion. The table records more than 130,000 clones, 78% of them present only once. This sample was taken from a study of cytomegalovirus exposure and HLA in healthy donors. The overall study: Of around 400 genotyped donors, roughly 81% grouped in the Caucasian-associated ancestry cluster.

The length of the CDR3 is 12 residues. V shed 1 base and J shed 6 bases, with 7 bases lying between them. The germline gives CDR1 MGHDK, CDR2 SYGVNS. Study-wide results and caveats: The study labeled fewer than 200 TCR beta chains cytomegalovirus-associated. Indistinguishable V segments, including TRBV6-2 and TRBV6-3, were excluded.

This sequence joins TRBV25-1 and TRBJ2-7; D is unclear. The TCR originated in a male donor in good health and CMV-seronegative. Sequencing was done on a sample of PBMCs. This chain's CDR3 is CASSESAGEQYF. CDR3 nucleotide sequence: TGTGCCAGCAGTGAATCTGCCGGCGAGCAGTACTTC.